This TCR beta chain originates from a study of T cells in Graves' hyperthyroidism and ophthalmopathy. Turning to the study itself: At the time of initial diagnosis and before any treatment, peripheral blood was collected.

The CDR3 sequence is 12 residues long. Germline CDR1 reads LNHDA; CDR2 reads SQIVND (reference sequence). V was cut by 5 bases and J by 4 bases, with 5 bases left in between. RNA transcripts yielded amplified TCR beta CDR3 regions. RT-PCR in the first round (using the HTBI primer set) targeted the TCR CDR3. TCRdb redid the calling of the multiplex PCR reads with MiXCR, one entry per CDR3 protein. Of about 380,000 distinct CDR3 sequences in the sample, 13% were seen once. The study's findings and limits: Peripheral blood also featured most of the thyroid clonotypes expanded above 0.001. In the analysis, a 13 V-J model separated ophthalmopathy from stable hyperthyroidism.

Comment on this clonotype: Its antigen is not known.

The rearrangement links TRBV19 to TRBJ2-2; D remains unclear. The TCR originated in a man aged 30 to 39 with Graves' hyperthyroidism that later progressed to Graves' ophthalmopathy. The sequencing sample was made of blood. The CDR3 DNA is TGTGCCAGTAGTCGGGCCACCGGGGAGCTGTTTTTT. It is translated as CASSRATGELFF. Complete variable domain (other parts from reference TRBV19 and TRBJ2-2): DGGITQSPKYLFRKEGQNVTLSCEQNLNHDAMYWYRQDPGQGLRLIYYSQIVNDFQKGDIAEGYSVSREKKESFPLTVTSAQKNPTAFYLCASSRATGELFFGEGSRLTVL.